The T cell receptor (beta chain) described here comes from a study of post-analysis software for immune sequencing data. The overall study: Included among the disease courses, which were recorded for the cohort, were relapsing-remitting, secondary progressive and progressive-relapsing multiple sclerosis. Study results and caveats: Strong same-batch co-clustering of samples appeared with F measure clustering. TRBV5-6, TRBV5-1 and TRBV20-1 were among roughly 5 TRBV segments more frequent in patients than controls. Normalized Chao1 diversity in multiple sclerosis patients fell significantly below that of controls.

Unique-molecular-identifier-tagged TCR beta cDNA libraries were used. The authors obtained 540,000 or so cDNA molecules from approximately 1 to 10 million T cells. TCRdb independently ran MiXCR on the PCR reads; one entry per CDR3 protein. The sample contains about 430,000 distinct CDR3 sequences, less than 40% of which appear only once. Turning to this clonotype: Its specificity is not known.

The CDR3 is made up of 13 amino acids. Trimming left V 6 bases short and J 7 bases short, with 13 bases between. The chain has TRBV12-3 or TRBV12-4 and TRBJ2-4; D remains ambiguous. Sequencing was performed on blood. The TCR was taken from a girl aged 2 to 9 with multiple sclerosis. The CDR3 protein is CASSPKGRNIQYF. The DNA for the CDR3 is TGTGCCAGCAGCCCGAAGGGTCGGAACATTCAGTACTTC.